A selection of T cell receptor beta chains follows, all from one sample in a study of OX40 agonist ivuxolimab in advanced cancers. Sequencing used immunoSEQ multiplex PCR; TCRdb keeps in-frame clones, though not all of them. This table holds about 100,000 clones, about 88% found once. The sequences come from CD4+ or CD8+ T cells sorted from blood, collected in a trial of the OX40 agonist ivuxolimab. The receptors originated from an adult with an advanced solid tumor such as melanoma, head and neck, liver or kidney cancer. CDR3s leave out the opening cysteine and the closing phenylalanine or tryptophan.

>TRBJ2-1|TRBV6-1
ASSEVVDNEQF
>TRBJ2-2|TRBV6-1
ASNRDRVLAGELF
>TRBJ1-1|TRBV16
ASSQGGQAF
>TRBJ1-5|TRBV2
ASSGGAGSNQPQH
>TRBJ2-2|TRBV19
ASSRRVPTGELF
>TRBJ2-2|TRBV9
ASSVRQGHGELF
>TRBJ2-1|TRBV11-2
ASSLQGQGYSNEQF
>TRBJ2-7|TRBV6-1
ASSESHLYEQY
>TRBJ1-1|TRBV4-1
ASNQVGVTEAF
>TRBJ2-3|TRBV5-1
ASSTRSGTSVLTDTQY
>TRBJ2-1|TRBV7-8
ASSRTGDEQF
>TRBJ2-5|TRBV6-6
ASRGSGKETQY
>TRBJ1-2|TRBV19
ASSTNTYGYT
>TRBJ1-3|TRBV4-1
ASSPSLRSTGNTIY
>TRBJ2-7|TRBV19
ASSVYSGREYEQY
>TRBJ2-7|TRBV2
ASSRDGRYEQY
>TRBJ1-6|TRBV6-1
ASSETGEGSPLH
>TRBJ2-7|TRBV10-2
ASEQGLGYEQY
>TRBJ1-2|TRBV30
ACDIRTAYGYT
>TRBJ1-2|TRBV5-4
ASSHTSRTNYGYT
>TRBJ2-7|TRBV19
ASSPIAGGTYEQY
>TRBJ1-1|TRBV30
AWSVLITKTEAF
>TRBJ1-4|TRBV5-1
ASSLGGTRTGAKLF
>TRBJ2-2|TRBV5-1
ASSYPDRGRDTGELF
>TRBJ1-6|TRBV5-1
ASSLDRGLSPLH
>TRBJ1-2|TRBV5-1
ASSFGQGGGYT
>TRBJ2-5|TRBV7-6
ASSPEGKTQY
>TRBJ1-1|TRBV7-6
ASSLEGGITEAF